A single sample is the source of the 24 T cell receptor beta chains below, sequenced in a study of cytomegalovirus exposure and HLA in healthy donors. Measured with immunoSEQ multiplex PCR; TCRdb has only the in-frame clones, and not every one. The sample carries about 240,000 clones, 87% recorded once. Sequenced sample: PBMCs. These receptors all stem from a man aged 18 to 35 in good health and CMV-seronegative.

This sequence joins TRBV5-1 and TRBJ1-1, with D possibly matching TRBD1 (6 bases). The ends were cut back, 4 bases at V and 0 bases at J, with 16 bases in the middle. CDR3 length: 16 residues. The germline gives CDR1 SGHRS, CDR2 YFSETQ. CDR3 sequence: CASSLGGYRMNTEAFF. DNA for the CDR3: TGCGCCAGCAGCCTAGGGGGATATAGAATGAACACTGAAGCTTTCTTT.

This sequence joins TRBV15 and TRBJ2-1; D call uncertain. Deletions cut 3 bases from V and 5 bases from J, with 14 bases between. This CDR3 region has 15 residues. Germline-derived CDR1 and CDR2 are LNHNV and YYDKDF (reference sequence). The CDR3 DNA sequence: TGTGCCACCAGCAGTGTCGGGTCTTCAAACAATGAGCAGTTCTTC. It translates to CATSSVGSSNNEQFF.

The CDR3 here is CASRDRGVGEQFF. CDR3 coding DNA: TGTGCCAGCCGGGACAGGGGAGTGGGTGAGCAGTTCTTC. The chain couples TRBV7-8 to TRBJ2-1; 10 bases agree with TRBD1. CDR1 is SGHVS and CDR2 is FQNEAQ in the germline V gene. J lost 9 bases, V lost 8 bases, and 7 bases had no gene match. The CDR3 is 13 residues long.

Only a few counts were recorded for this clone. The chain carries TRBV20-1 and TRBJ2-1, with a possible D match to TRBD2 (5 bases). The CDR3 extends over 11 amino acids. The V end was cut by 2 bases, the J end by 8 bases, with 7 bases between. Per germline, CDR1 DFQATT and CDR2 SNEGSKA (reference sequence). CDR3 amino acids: CSARRADEQFF. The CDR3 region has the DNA TGCAGTGCTAGACGAGCGGATGAGCAGTTCTTC.

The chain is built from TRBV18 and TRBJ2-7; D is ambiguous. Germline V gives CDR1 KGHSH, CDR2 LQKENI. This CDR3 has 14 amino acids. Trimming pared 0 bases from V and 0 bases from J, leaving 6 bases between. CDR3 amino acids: CASSPPGFSYEQYF. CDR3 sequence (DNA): TGTGCCAGCTCACCACCGGGCTTCTCCTACGAGCAGTACTTC.

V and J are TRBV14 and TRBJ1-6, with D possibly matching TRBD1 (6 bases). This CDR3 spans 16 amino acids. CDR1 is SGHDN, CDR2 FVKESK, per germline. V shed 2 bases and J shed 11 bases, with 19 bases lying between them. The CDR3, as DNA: TGTGCCAGCAGCCAAAGGGACCGACAGGCACGTCCACCCCTCCACTTT. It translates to CASSQRDRQARPPLHF.

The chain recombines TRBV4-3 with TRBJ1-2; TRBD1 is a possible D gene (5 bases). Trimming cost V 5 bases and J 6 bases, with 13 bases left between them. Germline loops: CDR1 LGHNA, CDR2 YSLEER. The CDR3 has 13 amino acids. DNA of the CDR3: TGCGCCAGCAGCTACAAACGACAGCATGGCTACACCTTC. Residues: CASSYKRQHGYTF.

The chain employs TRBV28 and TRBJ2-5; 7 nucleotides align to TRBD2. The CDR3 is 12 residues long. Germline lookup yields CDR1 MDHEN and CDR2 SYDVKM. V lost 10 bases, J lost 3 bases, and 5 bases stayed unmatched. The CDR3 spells CAIGRGEETQYF. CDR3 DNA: TGTGCCATTGGGAGGGGAGAAGAGACCCAGTACTTC.

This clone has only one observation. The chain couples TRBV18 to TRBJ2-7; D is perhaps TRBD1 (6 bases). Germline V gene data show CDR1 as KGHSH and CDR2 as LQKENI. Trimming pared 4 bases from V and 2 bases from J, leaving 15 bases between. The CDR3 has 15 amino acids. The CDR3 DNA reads TGTGCCAGCTCACTCGTACAGGGTGTTCCCTACGAGCAGTACTTC. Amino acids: CASSLVQGVPYEQYF.

CDR3 DNA sequence: TGTGCCAGCAGCCCCTTCGGGGGGACTGAAGCTTTCTTT. Its translation: CASSPFGGTEAFF. The chain recombines TRBV14 with TRBJ1-1; tentative D call: TRBD1 (5 bases). This CDR3 is 13 amino acids long. Germline V gene data show CDR1 as SGHDN and CDR2 as FVKESK. Trimming stripped 4 bases from V and 5 bases from J, with 11 bases between.

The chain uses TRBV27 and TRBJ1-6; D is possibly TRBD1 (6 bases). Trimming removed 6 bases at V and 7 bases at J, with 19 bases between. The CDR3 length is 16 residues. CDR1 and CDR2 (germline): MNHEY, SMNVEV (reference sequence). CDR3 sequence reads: CASRTPKGQPNSPLHF. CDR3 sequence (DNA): TGTGCCAGCAGAACTCCAAAGGGACAACCCAATTCACCCCTCCACTTT.

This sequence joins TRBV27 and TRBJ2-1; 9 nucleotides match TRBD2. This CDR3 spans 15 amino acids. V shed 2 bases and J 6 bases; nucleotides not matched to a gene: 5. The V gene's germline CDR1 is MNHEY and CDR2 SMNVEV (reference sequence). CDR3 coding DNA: TGTGCCAGCAGTTTAGTTAGCGGGGGAGGCAATGAGCAGTTCTTC. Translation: CASSLVSGGGNEQFF.

The CDR3 protein is CAIQAGGTGELFF. CDR3 in DNA: TGTGCCATCCAAGCCGGGGGAACCGGGGAGCTGTTTTTT. V gene TRBV10-3 combines with J gene TRBJ2-2; D may be TRBD2 (6 bases). Germline V gene data show CDR1 as ENHRY and CDR2 as SYGVKD. V lost 8 bases to trimming and J lost 5 bases, with 12 bases between them. CDR3 length: 13 amino acids.

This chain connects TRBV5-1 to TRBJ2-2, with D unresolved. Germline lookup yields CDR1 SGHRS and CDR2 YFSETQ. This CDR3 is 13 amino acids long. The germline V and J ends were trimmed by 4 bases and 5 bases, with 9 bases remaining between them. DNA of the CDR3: TGCGCCAGCAGCCTAGAAATTACCGGGGAGCTGTTTTTT. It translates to CASSLEITGELFF.

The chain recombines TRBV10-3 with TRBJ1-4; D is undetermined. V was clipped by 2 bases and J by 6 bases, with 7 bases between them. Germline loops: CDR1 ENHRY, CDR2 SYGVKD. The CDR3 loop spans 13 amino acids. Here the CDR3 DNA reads TGTGCCATCAGTGAGCTGGGAGATGAAAAACTGTTTTTT. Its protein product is CAISELGDEKLFF.

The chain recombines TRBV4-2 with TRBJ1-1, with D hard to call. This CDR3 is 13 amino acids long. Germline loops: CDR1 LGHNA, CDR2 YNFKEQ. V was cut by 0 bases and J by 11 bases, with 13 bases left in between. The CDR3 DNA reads TGTGCCAGCAGCCAAGATCTCCGGGATGGGGCTTTCTTT. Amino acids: CASSQDLRDGAFF.

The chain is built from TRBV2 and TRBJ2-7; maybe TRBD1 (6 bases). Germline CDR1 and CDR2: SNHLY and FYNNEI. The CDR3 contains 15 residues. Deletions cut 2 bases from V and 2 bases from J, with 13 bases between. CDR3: CASSESGRGTYEQYF. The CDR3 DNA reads TGTGCCAGCAGTGAAAGTGGCAGGGGCACCTACGAGCAGTACTTC. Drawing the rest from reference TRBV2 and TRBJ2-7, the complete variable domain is EPEVTQTPSHQVTQMGQEVILRCVPISNHLYFYWYRQILGQKVEFLVSFYNNEISEKSEIFDDQFSVERPDGSNFTLKIRSTKLEDSAMYFCASSESGRGTYEQYFGPGTRLTVT.

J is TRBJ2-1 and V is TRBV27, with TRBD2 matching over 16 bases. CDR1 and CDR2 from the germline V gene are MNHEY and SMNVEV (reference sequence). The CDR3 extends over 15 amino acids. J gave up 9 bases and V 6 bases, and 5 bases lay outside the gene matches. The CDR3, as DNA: TGTGCCAGCAGACCCGGGACTAGCGGGAGGGTTGAGCAGTTCTTC. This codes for CASRPGTSGRVEQFF.

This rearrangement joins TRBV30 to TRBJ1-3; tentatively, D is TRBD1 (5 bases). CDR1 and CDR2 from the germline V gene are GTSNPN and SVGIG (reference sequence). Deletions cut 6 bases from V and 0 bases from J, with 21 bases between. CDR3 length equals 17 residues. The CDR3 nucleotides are TGTGCCTGTGGGCAGGGAATCCAAAGAGGCTCTGGAAACACCATATATTTT. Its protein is CACGQGIQRGSGNTIYF. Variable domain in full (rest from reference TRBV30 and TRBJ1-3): SQTIHQWPATLVQPVGSPLSLECTVEGTSNPNLYWYRQAAGRGLQLLFYSVGIGQISSEVPQNLSASRPQDRQFILSSKKLLLSDSGFYLCACGQGIQRGSGNTIYFGEGSWLTVV.

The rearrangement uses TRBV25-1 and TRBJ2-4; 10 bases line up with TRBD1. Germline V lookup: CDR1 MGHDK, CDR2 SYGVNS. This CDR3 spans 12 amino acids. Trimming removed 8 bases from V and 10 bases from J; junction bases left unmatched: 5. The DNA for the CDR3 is TGTGCCAGCGGACAGGGGGGAGGGATTCAGTACTTC. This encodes CASGQGGGIQYF.

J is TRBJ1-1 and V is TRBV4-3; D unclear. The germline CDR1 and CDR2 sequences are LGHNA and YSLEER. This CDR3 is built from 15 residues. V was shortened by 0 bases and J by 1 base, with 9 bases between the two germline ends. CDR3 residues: CASSQEFQRNTEAFF. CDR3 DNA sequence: TGCGCCAGCAGCCAAGAGTTCCAGCGGAACACTGAAGCTTTCTTT.

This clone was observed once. The CDR3 DNA follows: TGCGCCAGCAGCTTAGACCGGGACAGGTCGCCGTATTTT. It codes for CASSLDRDRSPYF. V usage is TRBV5-1 and J usage is TRBJ2-3; 8 nucleotides line up with TRBD1. Unmatched junction bases numbered 10, after V lost 2 bases and J lost 14 bases. CDR3 length: 13 residues. CDR1 and CDR2 (germline): SGHRS, YFSETQ.

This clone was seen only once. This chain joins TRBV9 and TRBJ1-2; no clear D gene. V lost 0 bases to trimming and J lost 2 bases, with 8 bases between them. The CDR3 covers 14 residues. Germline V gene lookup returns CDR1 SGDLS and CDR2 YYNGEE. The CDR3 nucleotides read TGTGCCAGCAGCGTAGGGACTGGGAACTATGGCTACACCTTC. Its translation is CASSVGTGNYGYTF.

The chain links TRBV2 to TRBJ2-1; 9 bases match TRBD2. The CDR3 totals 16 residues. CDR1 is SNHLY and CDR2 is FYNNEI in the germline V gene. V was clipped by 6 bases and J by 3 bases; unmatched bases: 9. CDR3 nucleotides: TGTGCCAGCAGGGAGAAGAGACTAGCGGACTACAATGAGCAGTTCTTC. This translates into CASREKRLADYNEQFF.